The 27 T cell receptor beta chains presented below share a single source sample, sequenced in a study of cytomegalovirus exposure and HLA in healthy donors. The PCR contained 60 Vbeta and 13 Jbeta primers. Profiling relied on immunoSEQ multiplex PCR, and the TCRdb table lists in-frame clones only, not all of them. This table lists just over 150,000 clones. The specimen was PBMCs. The receptors here all came from a man aged 25 to 45 in good health and CMV-seronegative.

The rearrangement links TRBV7-9 to TRBJ1-6, with 8 bases fitting TRBD1. The CDR3 consists of 14 residues. In germline, CDR1 is SEHNR, CDR2 FQNEAQ (reference sequence). V shed 4 bases and J 10 bases; nucleotides not matched to a gene: 6. The CDR3 loop reads CASSSQGAMSPLHF. The CDR3, as DNA: TGTGCCAGCAGCTCGCAGGGGGCAATGTCACCCCTCCACTTT.

This sequence joins TRBV5-1 and TRBJ2-5; 12 nucleotides align to TRBD2. This CDR3 is built from 15 residues. With V trimmed by 4 bases and J by 2 bases, 3 bases remained unmatched. Germline CDR1 is SGHRS and CDR2 is YFSETQ. CDR3 bases: TGCGCCAGCAGCGGCGGACTAGCGGGACAAGAGACCCAGTACTTC. It is translated as CASSGGLAGQETQYF.

The genes are TRBV6-1 and TRBJ2-1; 8 positions agree with TRBD2. J was trimmed by 6 bases and V by 6 bases; bases with no gene match: 1. The CDR3 consists of 12 residues. Germline CDR1 reads MNHNS; CDR2 reads SASEGT. CDR3 region: CASRSGSNEQFF. CDR3 DNA sequence: TGTGCCAGCAGGAGCGGGAGCAATGAGCAGTTCTTC.

The gene calls are TRBV6-5 and TRBJ1-1, with D possibly TRBD1 on 5 matching bases. V lost 6 bases to trimming and J lost 5 bases, with 13 bases between them. Germline CDR1 is MNHEY and CDR2 is SVGAGI. The CDR3 has 13 amino acids. The DNA of the CDR3 is TGTGCCAGCAGGTCAACAGGCTTTACTGAAGCTTTCTTT. It encodes CASRSTGFTEAFF.

The chain carries TRBV14 and TRBJ2-1; weak D call: TRBD2 (6 bases). V gave up 3 bases and J gave up 7 bases, with 19 bases separating them. There are 16 residues in the CDR3. The germline CDR1 and CDR2 sequences are SGHDN and FVKESK. The DNA for the CDR3 is TGTGCCAGCAGCCAGATGGGATTACTTGGGGGGAATGAGCAGTTCTTC. Its translation is CASSQMGLLGGNEQFF.

The chain joins TRBV27 to TRBJ2-7; 9 bases align to TRBD1. Germline V gene data show CDR1 as MNHEY and CDR2 as SMNVEV (reference sequence). CDR3 size: 15 residues. V lost 1 base and J lost 6; bases outside the gene matches: 7. CDR3 in DNA: TGTGCCAGCAGTTTATGGGGGGACAGGGCATCCGAGCAGTACTTC. This codes for CASSLWGDRASEQYF.

The J gene is TRBJ1-1, the V gene TRBV6-5; D may be TRBD1 (5 bases). This CDR3 is 14 amino acids long. Germline V gene sequence: CDR1 MNHEY, CDR2 SVGAGI. V was clipped by 5 bases and J by 4 bases, with 14 bases between them. CDR3 residues: CASSPLLGGTEAFF. CDR3 coding DNA: TGTGCCAGCAGTCCCCTGCTGGGGGGCACTGAAGCTTTCTTT.

V is TRBV11-1 and J is TRBJ2-1; D perhaps matches TRBD2 (6 bases). Germline V lookup: CDR1 SGHAT, CDR2 FQDESV (reference sequence). The V gene lost 3 bases and the J gene lost 1 base, with 13 bases spanning the gap. CDR3 length: 16 residues. CDR3 region: CASSFGPGSSYNEQFF. DNA for the CDR3: TGTGCCAGCAGCTTTGGGCCCGGGAGTTCCTACAATGAGCAGTTCTTC.

V and J are TRBV18 and TRBJ2-7, with D possibly TRBD2 on 5 matching bases. This CDR3 contains 14 residues. Per the germline V gene, CDR1 is KGHSH and CDR2 is LQKENI. The V and J ends lost 4 bases and 2 bases respectively, with 12 bases between them. Here the CDR3 DNA reads TGTGCCAGCTCACTCTACTCGGGGACCTACGAGCAGTACTTC. Translated: CASSLYSGTYEQYF.

V gene TRBV19 combines with J gene TRBJ1-5, with D maybe TRBD1 (6 bases). The CDR3 runs 14 residues. With 4 bases removed from V and 1 base from J, the gap between germline ends came to 8 bases. The germline V gene has CDR1 LNHDA and CDR2 SQIVND (reference sequence). The CDR3 nucleotides read TGTGCCAGTAGTACTGGACAGAGCAATCAGCCCCAGCATTTT. Its protein product is CASSTGQSNQPQHF.

V and J are TRBV18 and TRBJ1-1; 11 bases line up with TRBD1. CDR1 is KGHSH, CDR2 LQKENI, per germline. The ends lost 4 bases at V and 0 bases at J; junction bases unmatched: 7. This CDR3 has 17 amino acids. The CDR3 protein is CASSLGQGAFMNTEAFF. The CDR3, as DNA: TGTGCCAGCTCACTAGGACAGGGGGCGTTCATGAACACTGAAGCTTTCTTT.

The chain uses TRBV5-1 and TRBJ2-1, with TRBD2 identical over 7 bases. The germline V gene has CDR1 SGHRS and CDR2 YFSETQ. There are 16 residues in the CDR3. V dropped 4 bases and J dropped 9; count of bases not matched to a gene: 16. The CDR3 sequence is CASSLAVGLQSGEQFF. As DNA, the CDR3 is TGCGCCAGCAGCCTAGCGGTGGGGTTACAATCCGGTGAGCAGTTCTTC.

The V gene is TRBV6-4, the J gene TRBJ2-2, with 8 bases aligning to TRBD1. The V and J ends lost 4 bases and 0 bases, in that order; junction bases with no gene match: 1. In germline, CDR1 is MRHNA, CDR2 SNTAGT. This CDR3 comprises 15 residues. The CDR3 loop reads CASSGTGTNTGELFF. The CDR3 nucleotides read TGTGCCAGCAGTGGGACAGGGACGAACACCGGGGAGCTGTTTTTT.

This rearrangement joins TRBV15 to TRBJ1-2, with 9 positions matching TRBD1. V dropped 6 bases and J dropped 4; count of bases not matched to a gene: 9. Germline CDR1 and CDR2: LNHNV and YYDKDF (reference sequence). The CDR3 totals 15 residues. CDR3 region: CATRTGTGRIYGYTF. CDR3 nucleotides: TGTGCCACCAGAACCGGGACAGGGAGGATCTATGGCTACACCTTC.

The V call is TRBV2, the J call TRBJ2-3, with D possibly TRBD2 on 6 matching bases. CDR1 and CDR2 (germline): SNHLY, FYNNEI. CDR3 length: 15 amino acids. Trimming took 6 bases from V and 2 from J, leaving 15 bases between them. This CDR3 reads CASSSGLLPTDTQYF. In DNA, the CDR3 is TGTGCCAGCAGCTCGGGACTCCTCCCCACAGATACGCAGTATTTT.

The V gene is TRBV5-6, the J gene TRBJ2-5, with D possibly TRBD1 on 6 matching bases. V shed 0 bases and J shed 1 base, with 19 bases lying between them. The CDR3 consists of 18 residues. Germline-derived CDR1 and CDR2 are SGHDT and YYEEEE. The CDR3 sequence is CASSLDTGQRLFQETQYF. The CDR3, as DNA: TGTGCCAGCAGCTTGGATACTGGACAGCGCCTTTTCCAAGAGACCCAGTACTTC.

The chain links TRBV5-5 to TRBJ2-7; TRBD1 is a possible D gene (6 bases). This CDR3 is built from 12 residues. Germline lookup yields CDR1 SGHKS and CDR2 YYEKEE (reference sequence). V was trimmed by 3 bases and J by 5 bases, leaving 9 bases between them. The CDR3 reads CASSYRQDEQYF. The CDR3 region has the DNA TGTGCCAGCAGCTACAGACAGGACGAGCAGTACTTC.

This rearrangement joins TRBV2 to TRBJ1-5, with D unclear. The V gene lost 6 bases and the J gene lost 5 bases, with 8 bases spanning the gap. The length of the CDR3 is 12 residues. The germline CDR1 and CDR2 sequences are SNHLY and FYNNEI. CDR3: CASRPSDQPQHF. The CDR3 DNA follows: TGTGCCAGCAGGCCCAGTGATCAGCCCCAGCATTTT. The full variable domain, with the rest looked up from reference TRBV2 and TRBJ1-5, is EPEVTQTPSHQVTQMGQEVILRCVPISNHLYFYWYRQILGQKVEFLVSFYNNEISEKSEIFDDQFSVERPDGSNFTLKIRSTKLEDSAMYFCASRPSDQPQHFGDGTRLSIL.

This chain joins TRBV6-1 and TRBJ2-5, with D possibly TRBD2 on 6 matching bases. Trimming left V 3 bases short and J 5 bases short, with 16 bases between. The CDR3 totals 15 residues. Looked up from germline, CDR1 is MNHNS and CDR2 is SASEGT. The CDR3 spells CASSEWFGGSETQYF. The CDR3 nucleotides read TGTGCCAGCAGTGAGTGGTTCGGGGGATCGGAGACCCAGTACTTC.

The rearrangement uses TRBV12-5 and TRBJ2-5; 7 nucleotides align to TRBD1. The end of the DNA fits TRBJ2-7 better, so the J call may be wrong. The CDR3 totals 13 residues. Looked up from germline, CDR1 is LGHNT and CDR2 is FRNRAP. CDR3 nucleotide sequence: TGTGCTAGTGGTTTGGGACAGGGCTACGAGCAGTACTTC. Encoded protein: CASGLGQGYEQYF.

The chain recombines TRBV7-9 with TRBJ2-3; D gene ambiguous. The CDR3 is 12 amino acids. Trimming took 3 bases from V and 6 from J, leaving 7 bases between them. Germline CDR1 is SEHNR and CDR2 is FQNEAQ (reference sequence). CDR3 coding DNA: TGTGCCAGCAGCTTTTCTGTCGATACGCAGTATTTT. It codes for CASSFSVDTQYF.

The V call is TRBV5-1, the J call TRBJ2-5, with a tentative D call TRBD2 (6 bases). This CDR3 comprises 13 residues. Germline loops: CDR1 SGHRS, CDR2 YFSETQ. The ends were cut back, 5 bases at V and 3 bases at J, with 11 bases in the middle. The CDR3 loop reads CASRSGTEETQYF. The CDR3 region has the DNA TGCGCCAGCAGGTCCGGGACTGAAGAGACCCAGTACTTC.

The rearrangement uses TRBV28 and TRBJ1-5, with D possibly matching TRBD1 (5 bases). CDR1 is MDHEN and CDR2 is SYDVKM in the germline V gene. CDR3 length equals 15 residues. V lost 8 bases and J 3 bases, leaving 17 bases between the germline ends. CDR3 protein: CASSLGGRTNQPQHF. CDR3 in DNA: TGTGCCAGCTCCCTGGGGGGACGCACCAATCAGCCCCAGCATTTT.

The rearrangement links TRBV10-1 to TRBJ2-5; 14 bases align to TRBD2. Trimming removed 6 bases from V and 5 bases from J; junction bases left unmatched: 8. Per germline, CDR1 WNHNN and CDR2 SYGVQD (reference sequence). The CDR3 is 16 residues long. The CDR3 DNA reads TGCGCCAGCAGCAGAGGGACTAGCGGGAGCCGGGAGACCCAGTACTTC. Amino acid sequence: CASSRGTSGSRETQYF.

V and J are TRBV14 and TRBJ2-1; perhaps TRBD1 as D (5 bases). Trimming took 0 bases from V and 10 from J, leaving 7 bases between them. This CDR3 is built from 12 residues. Per the germline V gene, CDR1 is SGHDN and CDR2 is FVKESK. CDR3 nucleotides: TGTGCCAGCAGCCAAGATTGGGGCGAGCAGTTCTTC. This codes for CASSQDWGEQFF.

This rearrangement joins TRBV10-1 to TRBJ2-3; 8 bases are a match to TRBD2. Germline CDR1 reads WNHNN; CDR2 reads SYGVQD (reference sequence). V lost 4 bases to trimming and J lost 6 bases; unmatched junction nucleotides: 9. The CDR3 is 15 amino acids. The CDR3 DNA sequence: TGCGCCAGCAGTGCCTCGGGAGGGAAGAAGGATACGCAGTATTTT. Its protein is CASSASGGKKDTQYF.

The chain has TRBV27 and TRBJ2-7; 9 nucleotides line up with TRBD1. J gave up 6 bases and V 3 bases, and 9 bases lay outside the gene matches. Germline V lookup: CDR1 MNHEY, CDR2 SMNVEV (reference sequence). CDR3 length: 15 residues. CDR3 sequence: CASSFGTGRAGEQYF. CDR3 coding DNA: TGTGCCAGCAGTTTTGGGACAGGGAGGGCGGGCGAGCAGTACTTC.